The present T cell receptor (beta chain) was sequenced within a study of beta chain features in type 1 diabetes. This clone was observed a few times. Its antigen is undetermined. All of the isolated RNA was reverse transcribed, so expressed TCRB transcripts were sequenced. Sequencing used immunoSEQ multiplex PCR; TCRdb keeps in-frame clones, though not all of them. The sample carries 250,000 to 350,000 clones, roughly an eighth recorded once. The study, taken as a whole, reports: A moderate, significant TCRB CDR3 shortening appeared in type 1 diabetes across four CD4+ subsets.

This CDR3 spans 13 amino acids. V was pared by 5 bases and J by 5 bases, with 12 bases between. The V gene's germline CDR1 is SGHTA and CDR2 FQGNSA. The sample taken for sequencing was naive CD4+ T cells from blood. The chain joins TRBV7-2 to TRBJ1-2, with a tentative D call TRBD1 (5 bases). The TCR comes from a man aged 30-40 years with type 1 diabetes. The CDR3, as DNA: TGTGCCAGCAGCCCCCAGGGTGGATATGGCTACACCTTC. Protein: CASSPQGGYGYTF.